This T cell receptor beta chain was retrieved from a study of cytomegalovirus exposure and HLA in healthy donors. PCR involved 60 Vbeta and 13 Jbeta primers. Sequenced by immunoSEQ multiplex PCR; TCRdb stores in-frame clones only, minus some. The table has approximately 190,000 clones, around 80% seen once; the top ten hold approximately 6.3%. With regard to this clone: Its matching antigen is unknown.

V dropped 5 bases and J dropped 0 bases, with 11 bases sitting between them. Per germline, CDR1 LNHDA and CDR2 SQIVND (reference sequence). The CDR3 runs 14 residues. Study-level results: Earlier findings revealed that most TCR beta V segments proved productive either about 87% or about 30% of the time. A few chains linked to CMV were shown in vitro to be specific for CMV antigens. CMV serostatus was the only immune exposure information that was available.

The chain recombines TRBV19 with TRBJ2-7, with D perhaps matching TRBD1 (6 bases). Sequencing used PBMCs. The sequence was collected from a middle-aged man in good health and CMV-seropositive. CDR3 sequence reads: CASSHRASSYEQYF. The CDR3, as DNA: TGTGCCAGTAGTCACAGGGCCAGCTCCTACGAGCAGTACTTC.